Included here is one T cell receptor (beta chain) sequence, with context. The sample belongs to a study of blood T cell repertoires in COVID-19. Per the original data handling: Reference gene primers were amplified, and this amplification served to estimate nucleated cell counts. Profiled with immunoSEQ multiplex PCR; TCRdb holds only in-frame clones, not every one. V and J calls plus clone size are reproduced from that table; the DNA served to infer D and trimming. The table lists around 100,000 clones, 87% of them singletons, with 6.2% in the top ten. V was trimmed by 3 bases and J by 3 bases, leaving 20 bases between them. CDR3 size: 17 residues. In germline, CDR1 is MDHEN, CDR2 SYDVKM.

The chain employs TRBV28 and TRBJ1-2; D is perhaps TRBD1 (5 bases). The sample taken for sequencing was peripheral blood. The TCR sequence derives from a human donor in a cohort sampled during active COVID-19. CDR3 residues: CASSFPWGIPTHYGYTF. The CDR3 DNA reads TGTGCCAGCAGTTTTCCCTGGGGCATCCCTACCCACTATGGCTACACCTTC.